The clone carrying this TCR beta chain was counted many times. Antigen: not known. Losses at the gene ends were 4 bases for V and 9 bases for J; bases not matched to a gene: 8. The CDR3 is 16 amino acids. Looked up from germline, CDR1 is SGHTA and CDR2 is FQGNSA. These data come from a study of blood T cells in healthy people across ages. Findings and limits, study-wide: As age increased, TCR beta diversity per million T cells fell in a roughly linear fashion.

Sample-barcoded 5' priming and a J-beta primer mix drove a second PCR of roughly 6 to 12 cycles. TCRdb reanalysed the 5' RACE reads using MiXCR and keeps one entry per CDR3 protein. Here the sample spans more than 800,000 distinct CDR3 sequences, 29% being singletons. This clonotype was obtained from a woman of 80 years or more in good health. The chain links TRBV7-2 to TRBJ2-1; 14 nucleotides line up with TRBD2. Sequencing was performed on blood. CDR3 DNA: TGTGCCAGCAGCTCCCGGACTAGCGGGGGGATTACTGAGCAGTTCTTC. It is translated as CASSSRTSGGITEQFF.